Listed here are 23 T cell receptor beta chains from one sample, sequenced in a study of blood T cell repertoires in COVID-19. The protocol was immunoSEQ multiplex PCR, while the TCRdb copy is restricted to in-frame clones and leaves out a portion. The repertoire consists of over 150,000 clones, with about four fifths occurring once and the leading ten covering 11% to 15%. Sequencing was carried out using peripheral blood. The receptors were sampled from a man between 18 and 35 years old with active or convalescent COVID-19.

The chain uses TRBV6-2 or TRBV6-3 and TRBJ1-5; TRBD1 aligns across 9 bases. V lost 5 bases, J lost 3 bases, and 8 bases stayed unmatched. Per germline, CDR1 MNHEY and CDR2 SVGEGT. This CDR3 is 16 amino acids long. DNA for the CDR3: TGTGCCAGCAGTCGAATGGACAGGGGAGCCAATCAGCCCCAGCATTTT. Its translation is CASSRMDRGANQPQHF.

The gene calls are TRBV7-2 and TRBJ1-6, with TRBD1 matching over 10 bases. Germline CDR1 reads SGHTA; CDR2 reads FQGNSA. This CDR3 region has 13 residues. Trimming removed 5 bases from V and 9 bases from J; junction bases left unmatched: 1. This CDR3 is CASSRDRGSPLHF. For the CDR3, the DNA is TGTGCCAGCAGCCGGGACAGGGGTTCACCCCTCCACTTT.

This clone has just one count. The chain combines TRBV27 with TRBJ2-5, with D perhaps TRBD2 (7 bases). V lost 6 bases, J lost 5 bases, and 16 bases lay in between. There are 14 residues in the CDR3. CDR1 is MNHEY and CDR2 is SMNVEV in the germline V gene (reference sequence). Here the CDR3 reads CASSPGGGWETQYF. Here the CDR3 DNA reads TGTGCCAGCAGCCCTGGGGGGGGCTGGGAGACCCAGTACTTC.

The V gene is TRBV2, the J gene TRBJ2-5, with 7 positions matching TRBD2. J lost 2 bases, V lost 4 bases, and 7 bases had no gene match. The CDR3 is 15 residues long. Germline V gene data show CDR1 as SNHLY and CDR2 as FYNNEI. In DNA form, the CDR3 reads TGTGCCAGCAGTGTCCGGTGGGGGGGACAAGAGACCCAGTACTTC. Encoded protein: CASSVRWGGQETQYF.

The chain uses TRBV7-9 and TRBJ2-7, with a tentative D call TRBD2 (5 bases). From germline, CDR1 is SEHNR and CDR2 FQNEAQ (reference sequence). The CDR3 loop spans 14 amino acids. V was clipped by 4 bases and J by 2 bases, with 12 bases between them. Here the CDR3 DNA reads TGTGCCAGCAGCTCAGCCGGGGATCCCTACGAGCAGTACTTC. Its protein is CASSSAGDPYEQYF.

V gene TRBV7-2 combines with J gene TRBJ1-5, with 8 bases identical to TRBD1. The ends lost 6 bases at V and 7 bases at J; junction bases unmatched: 8. Germline CDR1 is SGHTA and CDR2 is FQGNSA. The CDR3 consists of 14 residues. DNA of the CDR3: TGTGCCAGCAGTTCCTCCGGGACAGGCCAGCCCCAGCATTTT. Translation: CASSSSGTGQPQHF.

Only one count was recorded for this clone. The gene calls are TRBV6-5 and TRBJ2-5; 8 nucleotides align to TRBD2. Per germline, CDR1 MNHEY and CDR2 SVGAGI. Trimming removed 5 bases from V and 5 bases from J; junction bases left unmatched: 4. This CDR3 spans 13 amino acids. Written as DNA, the CDR3 is TGTGCCAGCAGTCCGGGACTAGTTGAGACCCAGTACTTC. Protein: CASSPGLVETQYF.

V is TRBV2 and J is TRBJ1-2, with a tentative D call TRBD1 (6 bases). The CDR3 consists of 13 residues. Trimming shortened V by 7 bases and J by 6 bases, and 15 bases separated the two germline ends. Germline assignment: CDR1 SNHLY and CDR2 FYNNEI. CDR3 DNA sequence: TGTGCCAGCATGTCACAGGGTATCAATGGCTACACCTTC. Translated, it gives CASMSQGINGYTF.

The J gene is TRBJ1-2, the V gene TRBV19, with a possible D match to TRBD1 (5 bases). V lost 3 bases and J 8 bases, leaving 13 bases between the germline ends. Germline values: CDR1 LNHDA, CDR2 SQIVND (reference sequence). The CDR3 length is 13 residues. The DNA of the CDR3 is TGTGCCAGTAGTATGGGGCTACAGAACGGCTACACCTTC. Translation: CASSMGLQNGYTF. Supplemented by reference TRBV19 and TRBJ1-2, the full variable domain reads DGGITQSPKYLFRKEGQNVTLSCEQNLNHDAMYWYRQDPGQGLRLIYYSQIVNDFQKGDIAEGYSVSREKKESFPLTVTSAQKNPTAFYLCASSMGLQNGYTFGSGTRLTVV.

DNA for the CDR3: TGTGCCAGTAGACCCCAGGGAACGCCGGCTTTCTTT. It codes for CASRPQGTPAFF. V gene TRBV19 combines with J gene TRBJ1-1, with D possibly being TRBD1 (5 bases). The CDR3 runs to 12 residues. CDR1 is LNHDA, CDR2 SQIVND, per germline (reference sequence). V lost 6 bases and J 11 bases, leaving 16 bases between the germline ends.

The V call is TRBV19, the J call TRBJ2-1, with 10 bases fitting TRBD2. The length of the CDR3 is 14 residues. CDR1 and CDR2 from the germline V gene are LNHDA and SQIVND (reference sequence). V gave up 6 bases and J gave up 2 bases; unmatched junction bases: 1. The CDR3 here is CASRSGRAYNEQFF. CDR3 nucleotide sequence: TGTGCCAGTAGGAGCGGGAGGGCCTACAATGAGCAGTTCTTC. The full variable domain, completed using reference TRBV19 and TRBJ2-1, is DGGITQSPKYLFRKEGQNVTLSCEQNLNHDAMYWYRQDPGQGLRLIYYSQIVNDFQKGDIAEGYSVSREKKESFPLTVTSAQKNPTAFYLCASRSGRAYNEQFFGPGTRLTVL.

This clone occurred once. The chain carries TRBV7-9 and TRBJ2-7, with TRBD1 as a possible D gene (6 bases). V was pared by 2 bases and J by 4 bases, with 15 bases between. Germline CDR1 is SEHNR and CDR2 is FQNEAQ (reference sequence). This CDR3 spans 15 amino acids. The chain's CDR3 is CASSLHRERGYEQYF. Here the CDR3 DNA reads TGTGCCAGCAGCTTACACAGGGAAAGGGGATACGAGCAGTACTTC.

The rearrangement uses TRBV27 and TRBJ1-6; the D gene is possibly TRBD1 (5 bases). Looked up from germline, CDR1 is MNHEY and CDR2 is SMNVEV (reference sequence). Trimming shortened V by 6 bases and J by 4 bases, and 10 bases separated the two germline ends. The CDR3 extends over 14 amino acids. The CDR3 is CASSPGHYNSPLHF. DNA of the CDR3: TGTGCCAGCAGCCCTGGACATTATAATTCACCCCTCCACTTT.

CDR3 in amino acids: CASSPLAGGFTDTQYF. The CDR3 DNA is TGTGCCAGCTCACCACTAGCGGGGGGGTTCACAGATACGCAGTATTTT. The chain carries TRBV18 and TRBJ2-3; 11 bases agree with TRBD2. CDR1 is KGHSH and CDR2 is LQKENI in the germline V gene. With V trimmed by 1 base and J by 2 bases, 2 bases remained unmatched. This CDR3 spans 16 amino acids.

The chain has TRBV19 and TRBJ1-1; TRBD1 is a possible D gene (5 bases). Germline CDR1 and CDR2: LNHDA and SQIVND (reference sequence). V lost 3 bases and J 2 bases, leaving 13 bases between the germline ends. CDR3 length: 15 amino acids. CDR3 residues: CASSIFTGRNTEAFF. The CDR3 nucleotides read TGTGCCAGTAGTATCTTTACAGGTCGCAACACTGAAGCTTTCTTT.

The V and J genes are TRBV19 and TRBJ2-7, with 8 bases aligning to TRBD1. The ends lost 5 bases at V and 4 bases at J; junction bases unmatched: 7. This CDR3 has 14 residues. Germline V lookup: CDR1 LNHDA, CDR2 SQIVND (reference sequence). Here the CDR3 DNA reads TGTGCCAGTAGTCCCCGGACAGGGAAATACGAGCAGTACTTC. It yields the protein CASSPRTGKYEQYF.

This chain uses TRBV13 with TRBJ2-1, with TRBD2 matching 9 bases. The V and J ends lost 1 base and 7 bases, in that order; junction bases with no gene match: 5. This CDR3 has 15 amino acids. Germline V lookup: CDR1 PRHDT, CDR2 FYEKMQ (reference sequence). The CDR3 here is CASSLAGLAPNEQFF. For the CDR3, the DNA is TGTGCCAGCAGCTTAGCTGGACTAGCGCCAAATGAGCAGTTCTTC.

The chain combines TRBV2 with TRBJ1-1; D gene ambiguous. Germline V gene sequence: CDR1 SNHLY, CDR2 FYNNEI. The CDR3 contains 13 residues. The V end was cut by 5 bases, the J end by 1 base, with 8 bases between. Written as DNA, the CDR3 is TGTGCCAGCAGTCGAACTTGGAACACTGAAGCTTTCTTT. Protein sequence: CASSRTWNTEAFF.

The chain couples TRBV18 to TRBJ1-2; 7 positions agree with TRBD1. Germline V lookup: CDR1 KGHSH, CDR2 LQKENI. The CDR3 spans 13 residues. J lost 5 bases, V lost 4 bases, and 4 bases had no gene match. CDR3: CASSHRGSYGYTF. The DNA for the CDR3 is TGTGCCAGCTCACACAGGGGTAGTTATGGCTACACCTTC.

The gene calls are TRBV5-8 and TRBJ2-3, with D perhaps TRBD2 (6 bases). V was pared by 3 bases and J by 0 bases, with 14 bases between. The germline CDR1 and CDR2 sequences are SGHTS and YDEGEE. This CDR3 has 16 residues. This CDR3 is CASSSGTGTSTDTQYF. The CDR3 nucleotides are TGTGCCAGCAGCTCGGGAACCGGGACTAGCACAGATACGCAGTATTTT.

The rearrangement links TRBV4-3 to TRBJ2-2; 12 positions agree with TRBD1. Looked up from germline, CDR1 is LGHNA and CDR2 is YSLEER. The CDR3 totals 16 residues. With 6 bases clipped from V and 5 bases from J, the junction kept 7 bases outside the gene matches. The CDR3 coding sequence is TGCGCCAGCAGGGGACAGGGGGCTCTAGGGACCGGGGAGCTGTTTTTT. As protein: CASRGQGALGTGELFF.

The chain joins TRBV19 to TRBJ1-6, with D uncertain. The CDR3 spans 15 residues. V was clipped by 4 bases and J by 10 bases, with 17 bases between them. The V gene's germline CDR1 is LNHDA and CDR2 SQIVND (reference sequence). Here the CDR3 DNA reads TGTGCCAGTAGTAGAGGGTCCGGAAGCTACTCACCCCTCCACTTT. This codes for CASSRGSGSYSPLHF.

The rearrangement joins TRBV5-4 to TRBJ2-5; 9 nucleotides agree with TRBD2. Germline CDR1 and CDR2: SGHNT and YYREEE (reference sequence). With 1 base clipped from V and 5 bases from J, the junction kept 0 bases outside the gene matches. The length of the CDR3 is 13 residues. The chain's CDR3 is CASSLSGRETQYF. The CDR3 bases are TGTGCCAGCAGCTTGAGCGGGAGGGAGACCCAGTACTTC.